The 26 T cell receptor beta chains below all came from one sample that was sequenced in a study of blood T cell repertoires in COVID-19. TCRdb keeps only in-frame clones here, not all; method: immunoSEQ multiplex PCR. The sample holds about 200,000 clones, nearly 90% seen once. The sample was peripheral blood. The receptor source for this set is a woman in her forties who had recovered from COVID-19.

This sequence joins TRBV6-5 and TRBJ2-7; TRBD1 matches 8 bases. The CDR3 totals 13 residues. The junction had 12 bases not matched to a gene; V was cut back by 5 bases and J by 12 bases. CDR1 is MNHEY and CDR2 is SVGAGI in the germline V gene. The CDR3 DNA is TGTGCCAGCAGTACGGGGACAGGCACCGCCAGGTACTTC. Its translation is CASSTGTGTARYF.

The rearrangement uses TRBV7-6 and TRBJ1-5, with D hard to call. V shed 3 bases and J shed 6 bases, with 18 bases lying between them. In germline, CDR1 is SGHVS, CDR2 FNYEAQ. The CDR3 sequence is 16 residues long. Here the CDR3 reads CASSLPLVGVGQPQHF. The CDR3 DNA sequence: TGTGCCAGCAGCTTGCCCCTCGTGGGAGTCGGTCAGCCCCAGCATTTT. Drawing the rest from reference TRBV7-6 and TRBJ1-5, the complete variable domain is GAGVSQSPRYKVTKRGQDVALRCDPISGHVSLYWYRQALGQGPEFLTYFNYEAQQDKSGLPNDRFSAERPEGSISTLTIQRTEQRDSAMYRCASSLPLVGVGQPQHFGDGTRLSIL.

The rearrangement links TRBV7-9 to TRBJ1-2; 11 positions agree with TRBD1. CDR3 length: 15 residues. With V trimmed by 3 bases and J by 3 bases, 3 bases remained unmatched. Germline CDR1 and CDR2: SEHNR and FQNEAQ (reference sequence). The CDR3 protein is CASSLGQGGDYGYTF. The CDR3 DNA reads as TGTGCCAGCAGCTTGGGACAGGGGGGAGACTATGGCTACACCTTC.

The rearrangement uses TRBV3-1 (or the pseudogene TRBV3-2) and TRBJ1-6; TRBD1 matches at 11 bases. The junction had 3 bases not matched to a gene; V was cut back by 1 base and J by 7 bases. The CDR3 loop spans 16 amino acids. Germline-derived CDR1 and CDR2 are LGHDT and YNNKEL (reference sequence). CDR3 coding DNA: TGTGCCAGCAGCCAAGGGGGACAGGGGGACAATTCACCCCTCCACTTT. It yields the protein CASSQGGQGDNSPLHF.

This chain joins TRBV5-1 and TRBJ1-4, with D tentatively TRBD1 (5 bases). Germline V gene lookup returns CDR1 SGHRS and CDR2 YFSETQ. V was shortened by 0 bases and J by 7 bases, with 13 bases between the two germline ends. The CDR3 runs 15 residues. DNA for the CDR3: TGCGCCAGCAGCTTGGCGGGCAGGGAGGGTGAAAAACTGTTTTTT. Translated, it gives CASSLAGREGEKLFF.

The gene calls are TRBV24-1 and TRBJ2-4, with TRBD1 identical over 7 bases. The CDR3 consists of 12 residues. Per germline, CDR1 KGHDR and CDR2 SFDVKD. Trimming took 10 bases from V and 4 from J; bases not matched to a gene: 3. The CDR3 protein is CATPTGKNIQYF. The CDR3 DNA follows: TGTGCCACGCCGACAGGGAAAAACATTCAGTACTTC.

V and J are TRBV7-2 and TRBJ2-1; a possible D gene is TRBD2 (5 bases). The ends were cut back, 1 base at V and 10 bases at J, with 14 bases in the middle. In germline, CDR1 is SGHTA, CDR2 FQGNSA. This CDR3 comprises 14 residues. CDR3 DNA: TGTGCCAGCAGCTTAGAGGCTAGCTGGCGAGAGCAGTTCTTC. Residues: CASSLEASWREQFF.

The gene calls are TRBV25-1 and TRBJ1-1; maybe TRBD1 (5 bases). CDR1 and CDR2 from the germline V gene are MGHDK and SYGVNS. V was clipped by 1 base and J by 4 bases, with 10 bases between them. The length of the CDR3 is 14 residues. The CDR3 DNA is TGTGCCAGCAGTGAATTGGGGGGTGCCACTGAAGCTTTCTTT. Translation gives CASSELGGATEAFF.

V and J are TRBV5-1 and TRBJ2-1; 7 bases line up with TRBD2. V was pared by 0 bases and J by 12 bases, with 15 bases of the junction left unmatched. Germline assignment: CDR1 SGHRS and CDR2 YFSETQ. The CDR3 has 16 residues. CDR3 DNA: TGCGCCAGCAGCTTGGATTTCGCGGGAGTCGGCGTTCCGCAGTTCTTC. Translated: CASSLDFAGVGVPQFF.

The chain carries TRBV5-5 and TRBJ2-1; 7 bases are shared with TRBD1. The CDR3 is 14 residues long. The trim removed 0 bases at V and 5 bases at J, leaving 2 bases unmatched. Germline values: CDR1 SGHKS, CDR2 YYEKEE (reference sequence). The CDR3 DNA reads as TGTGCCAGCAGCTTGGTCGGGACAGACAATGAGCAGTTCTTC. Residues: CASSLVGTDNEQFF. The whole variable domain, filled in from reference TRBV5-5 and TRBJ2-1, reads DAGVTQSPTHLIKTRGQQVTLRCSPISGHKSVSWYQQVLGQGPQFIFQYYEKEERGRGNFPDRFSARQFPNYSSELNVNALLLGDSALYLCASSLVGTDNEQFFGPGTRLTVL.

This clone was seen only a few times. This sequence joins TRBV18 and TRBJ2-1; 11 nucleotides align to TRBD2. Germline V CDR1 and CDR2: KGHSH, LQKENI. The V segment lost 0 bases and the J segment 1 base; nucleotides outside the gene matches: 8. This CDR3 has 19 amino acids. CDR3 DNA: TGTGCCAGCTCACCACCGGGGGGGGGACTAGCGGATTCCTACAATGAGCAGTTCTTC. Protein: CASSPPGGGLADSYNEQFF.

The chain links TRBV12-3 or TRBV12-4 to TRBJ1-1; D gene ambiguous. This CDR3 contains 12 residues. The V end lost 6 bases, the J end lost 4 bases, and 9 bases lay between the germline ends. In DNA form, the CDR3 reads TGTGCCAGCAGGGAGGTCGGCACTGAAGCTTTCTTT. Protein: CASREVGTEAFF.

The table lists this clone with a count of one. CDR3 in DNA: TGTGCCAGCAGTCTACCGGGACTAGCTAAGGAGCAGTACTTC. Residues: CASSLPGLAKEQYF. The chain combines TRBV28 with TRBJ2-7; 9 nucleotides match TRBD2. The germline CDR1 and CDR2 sequences are MDHEN and SYDVKM. Trimming took 5 bases from V and 7 from J; bases not matched to a gene: 9. The CDR3 loop spans 14 amino acids.

The chain is built from TRBV2 and TRBJ1-2; D is ambiguous. Germline CDR1 reads SNHLY; CDR2 reads FYNNEI. V lost 2 bases, J lost 2 bases, and 6 bases lay in between. The length of the CDR3 is 13 residues. This chain's CDR3 is CASSETINYGYTF. CDR3 DNA sequence: TGTGCCAGCAGTGAAACAATCAACTATGGCTACACCTTC.

The chain carries TRBV6-5 and TRBJ1-1; TRBD1 agrees at 10 bases. The CDR3 totals 15 residues. The J segment lost 6 bases and the V segment lost 7 bases, leaving 11 bases of the junction unmatched. The germline V gene encodes CDR1 MNHEY and CDR2 SVGAGI. CDR3 sequence reads: CASKDPGQGSAEAFF. In DNA form, the CDR3 reads TGTGCCAGCAAAGATCCGGGACAGGGGAGCGCTGAAGCTTTCTTT.

The rearrangement joins TRBV19 to TRBJ1-4; tentative D call: TRBD1 (5 bases). Trimming removed 6 bases at V and 3 bases at J, with 20 bases between. This CDR3 region has 17 residues. CDR1 and CDR2 (germline): LNHDA, SQIVND (reference sequence). The CDR3 protein is CASSTLAAGRSNEKLFF. CDR3 nucleotides: TGTGCCAGTAGCACTTTGGCGGCGGGACGGTCTAATGAAAAACTGTTTTTT.

This chain uses TRBV24-1 with TRBJ1-2, with TRBD1 matching 8 bases. This CDR3 comprises 12 residues. The trim removed 10 bases at V and 4 bases at J, leaving 4 bases unmatched. Germline V gene lookup returns CDR1 KGHDR and CDR2 SFDVKD. The CDR3 DNA reads as TGTGCCACTGGACAGGGCCCCTATGGCTACACCTTC. It translates to CATGQGPYGYTF.

The chain couples TRBV19 to TRBJ1-1; weak D call: TRBD1 (6 bases). Trimming left V 7 bases short and J 0 bases short, with 12 bases between. This CDR3 contains 14 residues. Germline lookup yields CDR1 LNHDA and CDR2 SQIVND (reference sequence). Here the CDR3 reads CASKHREMNTEAFF. The CDR3 region has the DNA TGTGCCAGTAAGCACAGGGAGATGAACACTGAAGCTTTCTTT.

The chain has TRBV5-4 and TRBJ2-7, with a tentative D call TRBD2 (6 bases). Looked up from germline, CDR1 is SGHNT and CDR2 is YYREEE (reference sequence). V was pared by 0 bases and J by 2 bases, with 12 bases between. The CDR3 loop spans 15 amino acids. In nucleotides, the CDR3 is TGTGCCAGCAGCTTGGTAGGCGGGGCCACCTACGAGCAGTACTTC. It translates to CASSLVGGATYEQYF.

The V and J genes are TRBV29-1 and TRBJ2-7; 9 bases line up with TRBD2. Per germline, CDR1 SQVTM and CDR2 ANQGSEA. J lost 6 bases, V lost 0 bases, and 15 bases had no gene match. The CDR3 is 17 amino acids. The CDR3 DNA reads as TGCAGCGTTGAAGATCCTCCTTACTCGGGACTAGCCGGCGAGCAGTACTTC. Translating gives CSVEDPPYSGLAGEQYF.

This sequence joins TRBV7-6 and TRBJ2-7, with D possibly being TRBD1 (7 bases). The CDR3 sequence is 15 residues long. CDR1 and CDR2 from the germline V gene are SGHVS and FNYEAQ. The V and J ends lost 4 bases and 1 base respectively, with 14 bases between them. Written as DNA, the CDR3 is TGTGCCAGCAGCTCGTCGGCGGGACAGTCCTACGAGCAGTACTTC. Its translation: CASSSSAGQSYEQYF. Complete variable domain (other parts from reference TRBV7-6 and TRBJ2-7): GAGVSQSPRYKVTKRGQDVALRCDPISGHVSLYWYRQALGQGPEFLTYFNYEAQQDKSGLPNDRFSAERPEGSISTLTIQRTEQRDSAMYRCASSSSAGQSYEQYFGPGTRLTVT.

V and J are TRBV28 and TRBJ1-1, with a weak D call TRBD1 (6 bases). The CDR3 is 16 residues long. V was trimmed by 2 bases and J by 2 bases, leaving 15 bases between them. The germline V gene has CDR1 MDHEN and CDR2 SYDVKM. CDR3 bases: TGTGCCAGCAGTTTACGGGGGGCCGGAATTAACACTGAAGCTTTCTTT. This encodes CASSLRGAGINTEAFF.

The chain uses TRBV29-1 and TRBJ1-2; D is possibly TRBD1 (6 bases). CDR1 SQVTM and CDR2 ANQGSEA come from the germline V gene. This CDR3 region has 12 residues. Deletions cut 5 bases from V and 8 bases from J, with 15 bases between. CDR3 nucleotide sequence: TGCAGCGTTCTTGTCAGGGGCGGGGGCTACACCTTC. This translates into CSVLVRGGGYTF.

This rearrangement joins TRBV2 to TRBJ1-2, with 8 nucleotides matching TRBD1. The J segment lost 2 bases and the V segment lost 8 bases, leaving 4 bases of the junction unmatched. CDR3 length equals 13 residues. Germline assignment: CDR1 SNHLY and CDR2 FYNNEI. The CDR3 is CASDNRGNYGYTF. CDR3 sequence (DNA): TGTGCCAGCGACAACAGGGGGAACTATGGCTACACCTTC. Using reference TRBV2 and TRBJ1-2 for the parts outside the CDR3, the full variable domain is EPEVTQTPSHQVTQMGQEVILRCVPISNHLYFYWYRQILGQKVEFLVSFYNNEISEKSEIFDDQFSVERPDGSNFTLKIRSTKLEDSAMYFCASDNRGNYGYTFGSGTRLTVV.

The V call is TRBV7-6, the J call TRBJ2-3, with 9 bases that match TRBD2. Germline V lookup: CDR1 SGHVS, CDR2 FNYEAQ. This CDR3 region has 16 residues. Trimming cost V 5 bases and J 0 bases; bases outside gene matches: 6. CDR3 sequence reads: CASSETSGVSTDTQYF. DNA of the CDR3: TGTGCCAGCAGCGAGACTAGCGGAGTTAGCACAGATACGCAGTATTTT.

The genes are TRBV5-6 and TRBJ2-5, with D possibly being TRBD2 (5 bases). Germline-derived CDR1 and CDR2 are SGHDT and YYEEEE. The V and J ends lost 4 bases and 0 bases respectively, with 10 bases between them. The CDR3 runs to 14 residues. This CDR3 is CASSVGLNQETQYF. The DNA for the CDR3 is TGTGCCAGCAGCGTCGGACTGAACCAAGAGACCCAGTACTTC.